The 5 T cell receptor beta chains below were found in one sample sequenced in a study of T cell responses to AZD1222 COVID-19 vaccine. Repertoires were generated with immunoSEQ multiplex PCR, while TCRdb's copy carries only in-frame clones and drops some. The repertoire holds around 120,000 clones, about 90% seen once, with 14% in the top ten. Source: peripheral blood, taken on day 0 of AZD1222 vaccination. The receptors here all came from an adult in good health.

This sequence joins TRBV6-1 and TRBJ1-6; 7 bases are a match to TRBD1. CDR1 is MNHNS and CDR2 is SASEGT in the germline V gene. The CDR3 runs to 15 residues. J gave up 5 bases and V 2 bases, and 3 bases lay outside the gene matches. The DNA for the CDR3 is TGTGCCAGCAGTGAATCGGGGACAGATAATTCACCCCTCCACTTT. This gives the protein CASSESGTDNSPLHF.

The J gene is TRBJ2-3, the V gene TRBV6-6, with unresolved D. Deletions cut 10 bases from V and 0 bases from J, with 8 bases between. CDR1 MNHNY and CDR2 SVGAGI come from the germline V gene (reference sequence). The CDR3 totals 12 residues. The CDR3 loop is CATLQSTDTQYF. In DNA form, the CDR3 reads TGTGCCACACTACAGAGCACAGATACGCAGTATTTT.

The V call is TRBV6-5, the J call TRBJ1-4, with a weak D call TRBD1 (5 bases). Trimming took off 6 bases at V and 8 bases at J, with 16 bases between the two ends. CDR3 length: 14 residues. Germline V gene lookup returns CDR1 MNHEY and CDR2 SVGAGI. Here the CDR3 DNA reads TGTGCCAGCAGCCCCCGGGGGGGTTGGGAAAAACTGTTTTTT. Amino acids: CASSPRGGWEKLFF.

This clone has just one count. CDR3 nucleotide sequence: TGTGCCAGCAGCGCCCGGGACAGTGTTCACCCAACTAATGAAAAACTGTTTTTT. Its translation: CASSARDSVHPTNEKLFF. V and J are TRBV9 and TRBJ1-4; 7 bases are a match to TRBD1. The V gene's germline CDR1 is SGDLS and CDR2 YYNGEE. The trim removed 3 bases at V and 0 bases at J, leaving 11 bases unmatched. The CDR3 contains 18 residues.

V gene TRBV7-6 combines with J gene TRBJ2-5; unclear D gene. Trimming shortened V by 6 bases and J by 2 bases, and 1 base separated the two germline ends. The V gene's germline CDR1 is SGHVS and CDR2 FNYEAQ. The CDR3 spans 10 residues. The CDR3 region has the DNA TGTGCCAGCAGTCAAGAGACCCAGTACTTC. Its translation: CASSQETQYF. Based on the CDR3 plus reference TRBV7-6 and TRBJ2-5, the full variable domain is GAGVSQSPRYKVTKRGQDVALRCDPISGHVSLYWYRQALGQGPEFLTYFNYEAQQDKSGLPNDRFSAERPEGSISTLTIQRTEQRDSAMYRCASSQETQYFGPGTRLLVL.